Presented here are 15 T cell receptor beta chains from one specimen sequenced in a study of graft-versus-host responses after intestinal transplantation. Sequencing was performed with immunoSEQ multiplex PCR; in TCRdb, only in-frame clones are kept and a portion is missing. The sample has around 100,000 clones, less than 90% seen once. These TCRs' antigens remain unknown. The input for sequencing was unstimulated CD4+ T cells sorted from spleen or lymph node cells, taken before transplant. The receptor set was obtained from a human donor who was the organ donor for an intestinal transplant.

J is TRBJ2-7 and V is TRBV19, with 7 nucleotides matching TRBD2. With V trimmed by 3 bases and J by 4 bases, 6 bases remained unmatched. In germline, CDR1 is LNHDA, CDR2 SQIVND (reference sequence). The CDR3 runs to 14 residues. The CDR3 DNA reads TGTGCCAGTAGTATCCCGGGCGGGAGATACGAGCAGTACTTC. This encodes CASSIPGGRYEQYF.

This clone appeared once. The chain couples TRBV2 to TRBJ1-2; 9 nucleotides match TRBD1. CDR3 size: 16 residues. V gave up 6 bases and J gave up 9 bases; unmatched junction bases: 17. Germline values: CDR1 SNHLY, CDR2 FYNNEI. As DNA, the CDR3 is TGTGCCAGCAGGCCATTCCTGGGACAGGGCCCACAGCGCTACACCTTC. Translating it yields CASRPFLGQGPQRYTF. Supplemented by reference TRBV2 and TRBJ1-2, the full variable domain reads EPEVTQTPSHQVTQMGQEVILRCVPISNHLYFYWYRQILGQKVEFLVSFYNNEISEKSEIFDDQFSVERPDGSNFTLKIRSTKLEDSAMYFCASRPFLGQGPQRYTFGSGTRLTVV.

CDR3 in DNA: TGTGCCAGCAGCTTGGAGAGCAGAAACTATGGCTACACCTTC. It translates to CASSLESRNYGYTF. This chain connects TRBV5-4 to TRBJ1-2; no firm D call. The CDR3 has 14 residues. V lost 0 bases to trimming and J lost 2 bases, with 8 bases between them. From germline, CDR1 is SGHNT and CDR2 YYREEE (reference sequence).

The chain joins TRBV21-1 to TRBJ2-6; the D call TRBD2 from the table was never checked on the DNA. TRBV21-1 is deemed a pseudogene. This CDR3 spans 19 amino acids. Here the CDR3 DNA reads TGTGCCAGCAACTCCTTGGGGGGGCGGCGGCGGGCTGGGGCCAACGTCCTGACTTTC. Its protein is CASNSLGGRRRAGANVLTF.

This sequence joins TRBV6-5 and TRBJ2-7; the D gene could be TRBD1 or TRBD2 (5 bases each). V was clipped by 0 bases and J by 2 bases, with 14 bases between them. The germline V gene encodes CDR1 MNHEY and CDR2 SVGAGI. The CDR3 is 16 amino acids. This CDR3 is CASSYSRGRRPYEQYF. DNA of the CDR3: TGTGCCAGCAGTTACTCCCGGGGCCGGCGTCCCTACGAGCAGTACTTC.

V and J are TRBV10-3 and TRBJ1-6; D might be TRBD1 (6 bases). The length of the CDR3 is 14 residues. V lost 11 bases, J lost 3 bases, and 14 bases lay in between. The germline V gene encodes CDR1 ENHRY and CDR2 SYGVKD. CDR3 region: CAVSRGNYNSPLHF. CDR3 DNA sequence: TGTGCCGTAAGCAGGGGTAACTATAATTCACCCCTCCACTTT.

The chain joins TRBV30 to TRBJ2-3; 12 nucleotides match TRBD2. Losses at the gene ends were 2 bases for V and 1 base for J; bases not matched to a gene: 7. CDR3 length: 17 amino acids. Germline V gene lookup returns CDR1 GTSNPN and CDR2 SVGIG (reference sequence). The CDR3 nucleotides read TGTGCCTGGAGTACTCGCCGGACTAGCGGGGGCACAGATACGCAGTATTTT. This sequence encodes CAWSTRRTSGGTDTQYF.

The chain has TRBV2 and TRBJ1-2, with no clear D. Germline V lookup: CDR1 SNHLY, CDR2 FYNNEI. The CDR3 runs to 13 residues. The germline V and J ends were trimmed by 2 bases and 5 bases, with 9 bases remaining between them. In DNA, the CDR3 is TGTGCCAGCAGTGAATTGCTGCATTATGGCTACACCTTC. This sequence encodes CASSELLHYGYTF.

The chain has TRBV11-2 and TRBJ2-3; D is perhaps TRBD1 (5 bases). Trimming took 2 bases from V and 6 from J, leaving 15 bases between them. The CDR3 covers 15 residues. Germline lookup yields CDR1 SGHAT and CDR2 FQNNGV. The DNA of the CDR3 is TGTGCCAGCAGCTTAAGTCCTACAAAGGGGGATACGCAGTATTTT. Its protein is CASSLSPTKGDTQYF.

The V and J genes are TRBV18 and TRBJ2-7; D could derive from TRBD1 or TRBD2 (6 bases each). The CDR3 is made up of 12 amino acids. CDR1 KGHSH and CDR2 LQKENI come from the germline V gene. Trimming stripped 6 bases from V and 12 bases from J, with 18 bases between. The CDR3 loop is CASSPFRGVPYF. The CDR3 nucleotides are TGTGCCAGCTCCCCTTTTAGGGGGGTCCCGTACTTC.

This clone has more than one count but fewer than ten. V gene TRBV5-6 combines with J gene TRBJ1-1; the match to TRBD1 covers 9 bases. J was trimmed by 6 bases and V by 4 bases; bases with no gene match: 10. The CDR3 loop spans 15 amino acids. CDR1 and CDR2 (germline): SGHDT, YYEEEE. CDR3 bases: TGTGCCAGCAGCCTAGGGACAGGGTCATCGGCTGAAGCTTTCTTT. The encoded protein is CASSLGTGSSAEAFF.

V gene TRBV7-3 combines with J gene TRBJ2-2; no reliable D call. Germline V gene lookup returns CDR1 SGHTA and CDR2 FQGTGA. The length of the CDR3 is 12 residues. Trimming removed 5 bases from V and 7 bases from J, with 8 bases in between. The CDR3 DNA reads TGTGCCAGCAGCCCCAACGGCGGGGAGCTGTTTTTT. Translating gives CASSPNGGELFF.

The rearrangement joins TRBV6-4 to TRBJ2-5; 10 nucleotides align to TRBD2. CDR1 and CDR2 from the germline V gene are MRHNA and SNTAGT. V shed 10 bases, J shed 2 bases, and the junction held 16 bases outside the gene matches. There are 17 residues in the CDR3. The CDR3 is CAIPTLLAGTLQETQYF. In nucleotides, the CDR3 is TGTGCCATCCCGACCCTACTAGCGGGGACTTTACAAGAGACCCAGTACTTC.

CDR3 bases: TGTGCCACCGGAGAAGGACTAGCCGGACCCAATGAGCAGTTCTTC. It translates to CATGEGLAGPNEQFF. The chain has TRBV10-3 and TRBJ2-1, with 8 positions matching TRBD2. CDR3 length equals 15 residues. With 10 bases clipped from V and 6 bases from J, the junction kept 14 bases outside the gene matches. The germline V gene has CDR1 ENHRY and CDR2 SYGVKD.

This rearrangement joins TRBV28 to TRBJ2-3; tentative D call: TRBD2 (5 bases). The V end lost 6 bases, the J end lost 1 base, and 11 bases lay between the germline ends. There are 14 residues in the CDR3. Germline CDR1 and CDR2: MDHEN and SYDVKM. CDR3 sequence (DNA): TGTGCCAGCAGCCGAGCGGAGGGCACAGATACGCAGTATTTT. It translates to CASSRAEGTDTQYF. The full variable domain, its missing parts supplied by reference TRBV28 and TRBJ2-3, is DVKVTQSSRYLVKRTGEKVFLECVQDMDHENMFWYRQDPGLGLRLIYFSYDVKMKEKGDIPEGYSVSREKKERFSLILESASTNQTSMYLCASSRAEGTDTQYFGPGTRLTVL.